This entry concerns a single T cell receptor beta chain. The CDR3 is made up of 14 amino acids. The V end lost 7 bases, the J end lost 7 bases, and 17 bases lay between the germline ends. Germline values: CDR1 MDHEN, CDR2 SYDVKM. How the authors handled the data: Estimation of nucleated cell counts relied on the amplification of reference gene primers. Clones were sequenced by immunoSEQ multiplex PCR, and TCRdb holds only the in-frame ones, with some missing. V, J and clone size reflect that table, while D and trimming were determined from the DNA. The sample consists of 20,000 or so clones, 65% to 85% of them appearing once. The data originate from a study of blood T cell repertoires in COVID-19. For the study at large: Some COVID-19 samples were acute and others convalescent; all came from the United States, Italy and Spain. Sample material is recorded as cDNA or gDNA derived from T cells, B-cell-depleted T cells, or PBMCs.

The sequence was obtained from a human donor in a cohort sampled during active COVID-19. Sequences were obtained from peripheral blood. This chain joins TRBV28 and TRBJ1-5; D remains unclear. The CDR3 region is CASIFGGGKQPQHF. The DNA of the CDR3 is TGTGCCAGCATCTTCGGAGGAGGTAAACAGCCCCAGCATTTT.